The 26 T cell receptor beta chains below all came from one sample that was sequenced in a study of identical twins. One entry per CDR3 protein, called by TCRdb with MiXCR from the 5' RACE reads. The sample shows nearly 200,000 distinct CDR3 sequences, approximately 15% of them seen only once. This sample was shared with a second study, whose subject was T cells expressing NK-cell markers.

The sample was CD8+ T cells sorted from blood. The receptor set was obtained from a woman younger than 35 in good health.

The chain couples TRBV12-3 or TRBV12-4 to TRBJ2-3, with TRBD1 matching over 8 bases. The CDR3 spans 15 residues. J was trimmed by 2 bases and V by 7 bases; bases with no gene match: 8. The CDR3: CASNPGTGTTDTQYF. The DNA of the CDR3 is TGTGCCAGCAACCCCGGGACAGGTACCACAGATACGCAGTATTTT.

This clonotype was found a few times. The gene calls are TRBV9 and TRBJ1-5; D is unclear. CDR3 length equals 17 residues. CDR1 and CDR2 (germline): SGDLS, YYNGEE. V lost 1 base and J 4 bases, leaving 18 bases between the germline ends. CDR3 bases: TGTGCCAGCAGCGTACCCCGAGGCTTCGGCATTAATCAGCCCCAGCATTTT. This sequence encodes CASSVPRGFGINQPQHF.

The chain recombines TRBV7-9 with TRBJ2-1; TRBD2 matches at 10 bases. The CDR3 is 13 residues long. Unmatched junction bases numbered 8, after V lost 8 bases and J lost 10 bases. Germline CDR1 is SEHNR and CDR2 is FQNEAQ (reference sequence). CDR3 nucleotides: TGTGCCAGCCTCACTAGCGGGGCAAGCGAGCAGTTCTTC. It encodes CASLTSGASEQFF.

The table lists this clonotype with a few counts. The V and J genes are TRBV19 and TRBJ1-6; tentatively, D is TRBD1 (5 bases). CDR3 length: 14 amino acids. Trimming took 7 bases from V and 8 from J, leaving 15 bases between them. Germline CDR1 LNHDA, CDR2 SQIVND (reference sequence). CDR3 coding DNA: TGTGCCAGTACGCAGGCAGGGATCTATTCACCCCTCCACTTT. It is translated as CASTQAGIYSPLHF. Drawing the rest from reference TRBV19 and TRBJ1-6, the complete variable domain is DGGITQSPKYLFRKEGQNVTLSCEQNLNHDAMYWYRQDPGQGLRLIYYSQIVNDFQKGDIAEGYSVSREKKESFPLTVTSAQKNPTAFYLCASTQAGIYSPLHFGNGTRLTVT.

This clonotype was detected a few times. One junction end does not reproduce the germline sequence, and a read error may be involved. The genes are TRBV7-7 and TRBJ2-1, with 13 nucleotides matching TRBD2. Germline lookup yields CDR1 SSHAT and CDR2 FNYEAQ (reference sequence). This CDR3 has 17 residues. The CDR3 is CASSLEGTSGVHNEQFF. DNA of the CDR3: TGTGCTAGCAGCTTAGAAGGGACTAGCGGGGTACACAATGAGCAGTTCTTC. The full variable domain, completed using reference TRBV7-7 and TRBJ2-1, is GAGVSQSPRYKVTKRGQDVTLRCDPISSHATLYWYQQALGQGPEFLTYFNYEAQPDKSGLPSDRFSAERPEGSISTLTIQRTEQRDSAMYRCASSLEGTSGVHNEQFFGPGTRLTVL.

The chain couples TRBV27 to TRBJ2-7; D is unclear. The CDR3 contains 13 residues. Germline V gene lookup returns CDR1 MNHEY and CDR2 SMNVEV (reference sequence). The V and J ends lost 6 bases and 0 bases respectively, with 9 bases between them. CDR3 sequence: CASRKTRSYEQYF. CDR3 nucleotide sequence: TGTGCCAGCAGGAAGACACGCTCCTACGAGCAGTACTTC.

This clonotype was found a few times. This chain joins TRBV27 and TRBJ1-1; D remains unclear. Trimming took off 3 bases at V and 0 bases at J, with 8 bases between the two ends. The CDR3 has 14 amino acids. Germline lookup yields CDR1 MNHEY and CDR2 SMNVEV (reference sequence). CDR3 in DNA: TGTGCCAGCAGTTTTAAGGCCCTGAACACTGAAGCTTTCTTT. Translated, it gives CASSFKALNTEAFF.

This clonotype was seen a handful of times. This chain links TRBV29-1 with TRBJ2-1; D not certain. Germline CDR1 and CDR2: SQVTM and ANQGSEA. The ends were cut back, 5 bases at V and 4 bases at J, with 12 bases in the middle. The CDR3 loop spans 13 amino acids. The CDR3 is CSVLASGYNEQFF. As DNA, the CDR3 is TGCAGCGTTTTGGCAAGTGGGTACAATGAGCAGTTCTTC.

The table lists this clonotype with many counts. V gene TRBV4-3 combines with J gene TRBJ1-3; perhaps TRBD1 as D (6 bases). V lost 0 bases, J lost 5 bases, and 11 bases lay in between. This CDR3 is built from 15 residues. Germline CDR1 and CDR2: LGHNA and YSLEER. The CDR3 DNA follows: TGCGCCAGCAGCCAAGATCAACAGGGAAGAAACACCATATATTTT. This encodes CASSQDQQGRNTIYF.

The chain is built from TRBV13 and TRBJ2-2, with 7 bases lining up with TRBD1. The CDR3 length is 16 residues. The trim removed 5 bases at V and 1 base at J, leaving 7 bases unmatched. The germline V gene encodes CDR1 PRHDT and CDR2 FYEKMQ (reference sequence). The CDR3 sequence: CASSPQTGLNTGELFF. The CDR3 bases are TGTGCCAGCAGCCCACAGACAGGGCTGAACACCGGGGAGCTGTTTTTT.

This clonotype was seen more than once but under ten times. This chain's CDR3 is CASSVSDSPYEQYF. In DNA, the CDR3 is TGTGCCAGCAGCGTATCGGACAGTCCCTACGAGCAGTACTTC. This chain links TRBV9 with TRBJ2-7; possibly TRBD1 for D (6 bases). Germline loops: CDR1 SGDLS, CDR2 YYNGEE. This CDR3 comprises 14 residues. Trimming took 1 base from V and 2 from J, leaving 10 bases between them.

This clonotype was recorded many times. The chain combines TRBV5-1 with TRBJ1-2, with D uncertain. The CDR3 length is 15 residues. Trimming took 0 bases from V and 5 from J, leaving 14 bases between them. CDR1 and CDR2 from the germline V gene are SGHRS and YFSETQ. Written as DNA, the CDR3 is TGCGCCAGCAGCTTGGAGATCGGACCATATTATGGCTACACCTTC. Amino acid sequence: CASSLEIGPYYGYTF.

This clonotype has more than one count but fewer than ten. The chain recombines TRBV9 with TRBJ1-1, with a weak D call TRBD1 (5 bases). The CDR3 runs to 13 residues. Trimming removed 4 bases at V and 1 base at J, with 8 bases between. The germline V gene has CDR1 SGDLS and CDR2 YYNGEE. The CDR3 reads CASSPGANTEAFF. CDR3 nucleotide sequence: TGTGCCAGCAGCCCCGGGGCGAACACTGAAGCTTTCTTT. Drawing the rest from reference TRBV9 and TRBJ1-1, the complete variable domain is DSGVTQTPKHLITATGQRVTLRCSPRSGDLSVYWYQQSLDQGLQFLIQYYNGEERAKGNILERFSAQQFPDLHSELNLSSLELGDSALYFCASSPGANTEAFFGQGTRLTVV.

This clonotype was seen more than once but under ten times. The DNA of the CDR3 is TGTGCCAGCAGCTCCTGGGACAGGGGCGGTATCTACGAGCAGTACTTC. Translation: CASSSWDRGGIYEQYF. The chain employs TRBV6-2 or TRBV6-3 and TRBJ2-7, with TRBD1 identical over 10 bases. Germline assignment: CDR1 MNHEY and CDR2 SVGEGT. Germline trimming cut 6 bases from V and 3 bases from J; bases unmatched to any gene: 11. The CDR3 spans 16 residues.

CDR3 sequence reads: CASSSYRGGYEQYF. DNA for the CDR3: TGTGCCAGCAGCTCCTATAGGGGGGGCTACGAGCAGTACTTC. The chain employs TRBV7-2 and TRBJ2-7, with a weak D call TRBD2 (7 bases). Between the trimmed V and J ends, which lost 4 bases and 3 bases, there was a span of 13 bases. The CDR3 sequence is 14 residues long. The germline V gene encodes CDR1 SGHTA and CDR2 FQGNSA.

Only a few counts were recorded for this clonotype. The gene calls are TRBV11-2 and TRBJ2-7, with D perhaps being TRBD1 or TRBD2 (5 bases each). The germline CDR1 and CDR2 sequences are SGHAT and FQNNGV. The CDR3 is 13 residues long. V lost 6 bases to trimming and J lost 2 bases, with 11 bases between them. The CDR3 sequence is CASSYGATYEQYF. CDR3 nucleotide sequence: TGTGCCAGCAGTTACGGGGCCACCTACGAGCAGTACTTC. The full variable domain, its missing parts supplied by reference TRBV11-2 and TRBJ2-7, is EAGVAQSPRYKIIEKRQSVAFWCNPISGHATLYWYQQILGQGPKLLIQFQNNGVVDDSQLPKDRFSAERLKGVDSTLKIQPAKLEDSAVYLCASSYGATYEQYFGPGTRLTVT.

The chain uses TRBV5-1 and TRBJ2-1; D perhaps matches TRBD1 (6 bases). The V gene's germline CDR1 is SGHRS and CDR2 YFSETQ. Trimming removed 3 bases from V and 3 bases from J, with 19 bases in between. The CDR3 extends over 17 amino acids. The CDR3: CASSSGVVGIGYNEQFF. The CDR3 DNA reads as TGCGCCAGCAGCTCAGGGGTGGTGGGAATAGGCTACAATGAGCAGTTCTTC.

The V gene is TRBV2, the J gene TRBJ2-7, with D uncertain. Germline CDR1 is SNHLY and CDR2 is FYNNEI. Trimming removed 8 bases at V and 7 bases at J, with 9 bases between. The CDR3 sequence is 10 residues long. CDR3 in amino acids: CASGSTEQYF. CDR3 nucleotides: TGTGCCAGCGGTTCGACAGAGCAGTACTTC.

The table lists this clonotype with a few counts. The CDR3 DNA is TGTGCCAGCAGCCCAACGGGCGGGAGCGCAGATACGCAGTATTTT. It codes for CASSPTGGSADTQYF. This chain joins TRBV12-3 or TRBV12-4 and TRBJ2-3; TRBD2 agrees at 7 bases. The ends lost 6 bases at V and 4 bases at J; junction bases unmatched: 10. This CDR3 is 15 amino acids long.

The chain combines TRBV29-1 with TRBJ1-1; 7 bases are a match to TRBD1. The V gene end was trimmed by 6 bases and the J gene end by 0 bases; junction bases not matched to a gene: 7. CDR1 is SQVTM and CDR2 is ANQGSEA in the germline V gene. The CDR3 runs to 14 residues. As DNA, the CDR3 is TGCAGCGTACCGGGACAGCCCATGAACACTGAAGCTTTCTTT. Its protein product is CSVPGQPMNTEAFF.

J is TRBJ2-3 and V is TRBV9, with D possibly matching TRBD2 (6 bases). The ends were cut back, 3 bases at V and 4 bases at J, with 15 bases in the middle. CDR1 and CDR2 (germline): SGDLS, YYNGEE. The CDR3 contains 15 residues. Here the CDR3 DNA reads TGTGCCAGCAGCGCGCGGGGTACGACGGCAGATACGCAGTATTTT. Protein product: CASSARGTTADTQYF. Complete variable domain (other parts from reference TRBV9 and TRBJ2-3): DSGVTQTPKHLITATGQRVTLRCSPRSGDLSVYWYQQSLDQGLQFLIQYYNGEERAKGNILERFSAQQFPDLHSELNLSSLELGDSALYFCASSARGTTADTQYFGPGTRLTVL.

This clonotype was counted many times. The chain carries TRBV4-3 and TRBJ1-2; TRBD1 might be the D (5 bases). Trimming took 0 bases from V and 4 from J, leaving 18 bases between them. Germline-derived CDR1 and CDR2 are LGHNA and YSLEER. The CDR3 length is 17 residues. CDR3 sequence reads: CASSQDPDGTDIYGYTF. CDR3 DNA sequence: TGCGCCAGCAGCCAAGACCCGGACGGGACCGATATCTATGGCTACACCTTC.

The chain is built from TRBV30 and TRBJ2-1, with 11 nucleotides matching TRBD2. CDR1 GTSNPN and CDR2 SVGIG come from the germline V gene (reference sequence). The CDR3 is made up of 17 amino acids. Trimming removed 5 bases from V and 6 bases from J; junction bases left unmatched: 15. The CDR3, as DNA: TGTGCCTGGGAGGCTCTTTACCTAGCGGGAGGTCGCAATGAGCAGTTCTTC. This sequence encodes CAWEALYLAGGRNEQFF. Together with reference TRBV30 and TRBJ2-1, the CDR3 gives the full variable domain: SQTIHQWPATLVQPVGSPLSLECTVEGTSNPNLYWYRQAAGRGLQLLFYSVGIGQISSEVPQNLSASRPQDRQFILSSKKLLLSDSGFYLCAWEALYLAGGRNEQFFGPGTRLTVL.

This rearrangement joins TRBV5-6 to TRBJ2-4; possibly TRBD2 for D (6 bases). In germline, CDR1 is SGHDT, CDR2 YYEEEE. Between the trimmed V and J ends, which lost 4 bases and 6 bases, there was a span of 11 bases. This CDR3 spans 13 amino acids. Written as DNA, the CDR3 is TGTGCCAGCAGCCCCGGGAGCCGAAACATTCAGTACTTC. Protein: CASSPGSRNIQYF.

Ten or more counts support this clonotype. The chain couples TRBV24-1 to TRBJ2-3, with TRBD1 matching over 10 bases. The CDR3 has 17 residues. Germline CDR1 is KGHDR and CDR2 is SFDVKD. With V trimmed by 3 bases and J by 1 base, 6 bases remained unmatched. The CDR3 region has the DNA TGTGCCACCAGTGATGCCCGGGACAGGGGACGCACAGATACGCAGTATTTT. It is translated as CATSDARDRGRTDTQYF.

The chain joins TRBV2 to TRBJ2-1; D may be TRBD2 (6 bases). V was pared by 8 bases and J by 6 bases, with 11 bases between. Per the germline V gene, CDR1 is SNHLY and CDR2 is FYNNEI. The CDR3 contains 12 residues. The CDR3 here is CASPGVRNEQFF. CDR3 nucleotide sequence: TGTGCCAGCCCGGGAGTTCGCAATGAGCAGTTCTTC.